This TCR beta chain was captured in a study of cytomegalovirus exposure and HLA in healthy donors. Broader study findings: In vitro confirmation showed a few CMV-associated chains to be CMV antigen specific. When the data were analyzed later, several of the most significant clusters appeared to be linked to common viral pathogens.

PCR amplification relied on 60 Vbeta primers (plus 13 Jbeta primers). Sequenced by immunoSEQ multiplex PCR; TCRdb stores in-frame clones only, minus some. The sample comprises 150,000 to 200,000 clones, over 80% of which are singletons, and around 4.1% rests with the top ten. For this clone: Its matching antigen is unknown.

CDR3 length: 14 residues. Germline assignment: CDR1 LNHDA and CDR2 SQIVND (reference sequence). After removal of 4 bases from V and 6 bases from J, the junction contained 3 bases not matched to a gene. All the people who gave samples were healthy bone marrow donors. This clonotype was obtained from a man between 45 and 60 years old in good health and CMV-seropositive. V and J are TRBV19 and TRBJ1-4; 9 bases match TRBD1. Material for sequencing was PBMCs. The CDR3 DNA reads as TGTGCCAGTAGTACCGGGACAGGGTATGAAAAACTGTTTTTT. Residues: CASSTGTGYEKLFF.